This T cell receptor (beta chain) is from a study of response to subunit inactivated influenza vaccine. V lost 7 bases to trimming and J lost 0 bases; unmatched junction nucleotides: 8. Germline CDR1 MNHEY, CDR2 SVGEGT. CDR3 length: 16 amino acids. TCRdb re-derived calls from the RT-PCR reads in MiXCR, one entry per CDR3 protein. Here the sample spans about 530,000 distinct CDR3 sequences, 10% to 15% being singletons. The chain has TRBV6-2 or TRBV6-3 and TRBJ2-1; TRBD2 matches 8 bases. This TCR derives from a man between 45 and 60 years old who received an inactivated influenza vaccine. The source was PBMCs from blood, collected 40 to 50 days after vaccination. The CDR3 DNA reads TGTGCCAGCACACTGTATGGGACTAGCTCCTACAATGAGCAGTTCTTC. It is translated as CASTLYGTSSYNEQFF.